The next 22 T cell receptor beta chains were all read from a single sample in a study of blood T cell repertoires in COVID-19. Libraries were prepared by immunoSEQ multiplex PCR; TCRdb keeps only in-frame clonotypes and omits some of them. This sample has around 250,000 clones, with approximately 80% found just once. The source material was PBMCs or T cells enriched from blood (not recorded which). Receptors originate from a man between 40 and 49 years old who had recovered from COVID-19.

V gene TRBV3-1 (or the pseudogene TRBV3-2) combines with J gene TRBJ2-7; TRBD2 aligns across 8 bases. This CDR3 is built from 15 residues. Germline V gene data show CDR1 as LGHDT and CDR2 as YNNKEL (reference sequence). V lost 4 bases to trimming and J lost 5 bases; unmatched junction nucleotides: 10. The DNA of the CDR3 is TGTGCCAGCAGCCTCCGGACTAGCTGGGGGCACGAGCAGTACTTC. Translation gives CASSLRTSWGHEQYF.

The chain has TRBV6-2 or TRBV6-3 and TRBJ1-2; TRBD1 is a possible D gene (6 bases). Trimming shortened V by 5 bases and J by 5 bases, and 12 bases separated the two germline ends. The CDR3 runs to 13 residues. Germline CDR1 is MNHEY and CDR2 is SVGEGT. CDR3 in amino acids: CASSLQGGYGYTF. The DNA of the CDR3 is TGTGCCAGCAGTCTCCAAGGGGGTTATGGCTACACCTTC.

This clone was detected only once. The chain combines TRBV18 with TRBJ2-7, with TRBD1 matching over 9 bases. CDR1 and CDR2 (germline): KGHSH, LQKENI. This CDR3 is built from 14 residues. Trimming cost V 5 bases and J 3 bases; bases outside gene matches: 5. This chain's CDR3 is CASSRGTGIYEQYF. CDR3 DNA: TGTGCCAGCTCAAGAGGGACAGGGATCTACGAGCAGTACTTC.

The chain links TRBV5-1 to TRBJ2-5, with 8 bases matching TRBD2. Germline V gene sequence: CDR1 SGHRS, CDR2 YFSETQ. Trimming cost V 3 bases and J 4 bases; bases outside gene matches: 2. The CDR3 consists of 13 residues. This chain's CDR3 is CASSSGGAETQYF. As DNA, the CDR3 is TGCGCCAGCAGCTCCGGGGGGGCAGAGACCCAGTACTTC.

The chain couples TRBV5-5 to TRBJ2-1, with unresolved D. The CDR3 is made up of 14 amino acids. The germline V gene encodes CDR1 SGHKS and CDR2 YYEKEE (reference sequence). Trimming removed 1 base from V and 7 bases from J, with 12 bases in between. For the CDR3, the DNA is TGTGCCAGCAGCTTGATGCGGCCGGCGAATGAGCAGTTCTTC. This sequence encodes CASSLMRPANEQFF.

The chain carries TRBV7-3 and TRBJ2-6; the D is unclear. This CDR3 is 15 amino acids long. Germline CDR1 is SGHTA and CDR2 is FQGTGA. Trimming removed 3 bases from V and 2 bases from J, with 8 bases in between. CDR3 sequence reads: CASSFGRAGANVLTF. In nucleotides, the CDR3 is TGTGCCAGCAGCTTTGGGCGCGCTGGGGCCAACGTCCTGACTTTC.

V is TRBV21-1 and J is TRBJ1-1; the table calls TRBD1, which could not be checked here. TRBV21-1 counts as a pseudogene. The CDR3 consists of 15 residues. The CDR3 DNA is TGTGCCAGCAGCATTCCGGGACAGGCGGCGCTCGAAGCTTTCTTT. Its translation: CASSIPGQAALEAFF.

The J gene is TRBJ2-2, the V gene TRBV7-7, with TRBD1 matching over 11 bases. The CDR3 is 16 amino acids. CDR1 and CDR2 (germline): SSHAT, FNYEAQ (reference sequence). V shed 1 base, J shed 6 bases, and the junction held 4 bases outside the gene matches. The CDR3 sequence is CASSLGPGQGAGELFF. For the CDR3, the DNA is TGTGCCAGCAGCTTAGGACCGGGACAGGGGGCCGGGGAGCTGTTTTTT.

The CDR3: CASSLEGWTQYF. The DNA for the CDR3 is TGTGCCAGCAGTTTAGAGGGGTGGACGCAGTATTTT. This chain uses TRBV12-3 or TRBV12-4 with TRBJ2-3; possibly TRBD1 for D (5 bases). The V and J ends lost 1 base and 9 bases respectively, with 8 bases between them. The CDR3 has 12 residues.

The sample holds a few counts of this clone. The chain is built from TRBV6-5 and TRBJ1-3; D call uncertain. Germline lookup yields CDR1 MNHEY and CDR2 SVGAGI. This CDR3 comprises 16 residues. With 4 bases removed from V and 0 bases from J, the gap between germline ends came to 13 bases. This chain's CDR3 is CASSLTLQSSGNTIYF. DNA of the CDR3: TGTGCCAGCAGTTTAACCCTACAGAGCTCTGGAAACACCATATATTTT.

The rearrangement uses TRBV4-1 and TRBJ1-2; D ambiguous. Looked up from germline, CDR1 is MGHRA and CDR2 is YSYEKL. The CDR3 runs to 15 residues. V was pared by 1 base and J by 0 bases, with 9 bases between. In DNA form, the CDR3 reads TGCGCCAGCAGCCAAGGCGGGTCCTCTAACTATGGCTACACCTTC. It yields the protein CASSQGGSSNYGYTF.

This clone is a singleton in its sample. For the CDR3, the DNA is TGTGCCAGCAGCTCCCCAGGAGGGACAGCCAAAGAGACCCAGTACTTC. Protein: CASSSPGGTAKETQYF. The V gene is TRBV28, the J gene TRBJ2-5; TRBD1 is a possible D gene (7 bases). The CDR3 spans 16 residues. V gave up 6 bases and J gave up 3 bases, with 20 bases separating them. Germline V gives CDR1 MDHEN, CDR2 SYDVKM.

This rearrangement joins TRBV18 to TRBJ1-5; no reliable D call. Trimming cost V 3 bases and J 3 bases, with 12 bases left between them. This CDR3 contains 15 residues. CDR1 and CDR2 from the germline V gene are KGHSH and LQKENI. CDR3: CASSPGEEYNQPQHF. CDR3 nucleotide sequence: TGTGCCAGCTCACCCGGAGAGGAGTACAATCAGCCCCAGCATTTT.

This clone was counted between two and nine times. V gene TRBV7-9 combines with J gene TRBJ1-4; D is perhaps TRBD1 (5 bases). V was cut by 0 bases and J by 11 bases, with 10 bases left in between. CDR1 SEHNR and CDR2 FQNEAQ come from the germline V gene (reference sequence). This CDR3 region has 13 residues. The CDR3 DNA reads TGTGCCAGCAGCTTAGCCGGCGGGGCGAAACTGTTTTTT. It encodes CASSLAGGAKLFF.

The chain couples TRBV28 to TRBJ2-3; TRBD2 might be the D (5 bases). Trimming shortened V by 10 bases and J by 0 bases, and 17 bases separated the two germline ends. This CDR3 has 15 residues. Germline-derived CDR1 and CDR2 are MDHEN and SYDVKM. CDR3 nucleotide sequence: TGTGCCACCAGCCCCCCCCGGAGGAGCACAGATACGCAGTATTTT. This translates into CATSPPRRSTDTQYF. Variable domain in full (rest from reference TRBV28 and TRBJ2-3): DVKVTQSSRYLVKRTGEKVFLECVQDMDHENMFWYRQDPGLGLRLIYFSYDVKMKEKGDIPEGYSVSREKKERFSLILESASTNQTSMYLCATSPPRRSTDTQYFGPGTRLTVL.

This clone was detected only a few times. At the DNA level, this CDR3 is encoded by other sequences in the same sample as well. The CDR3 spells CASRLAGTDTQYF. In DNA, the CDR3 is TGTGCCAGTAGGCTAGCGGGCACAGATACGCAGTATTTT. This chain connects TRBV19 to TRBJ2-3, with 7 bases aligning to TRBD2. Germline V CDR1 and CDR2: LNHDA, SQIVND (reference sequence). V lost 6 bases and J lost 1; bases outside the gene matches: 1. The CDR3 has 13 residues.

The chain has TRBV11-2 and TRBJ1-1; D may be TRBD1 (6 bases). V was clipped by 5 bases and J by 4 bases, with 11 bases between them. Germline V gene lookup returns CDR1 SGHAT and CDR2 FQNNGV. This CDR3 is built from 13 residues. CDR3 region: CASSAQGGTEAFF. CDR3 bases: TGTGCCAGCAGCGCACAAGGGGGCACTGAAGCTTTCTTT.

This chain joins TRBV18 and TRBJ2-1; 16 bases fit TRBD2. Trimming at V came to 3 bases and at J to 2 bases, leaving 7 bases not matched to a gene. The CDR3 totals 19 residues. Germline V gene data show CDR1 as KGHSH and CDR2 as LQKENI. The DNA for the CDR3 is TGTGCCAGCTCACCGTTCGGGACTAGCGGGAGGGCGGCCTACAATGAGCAGTTCTTC. Translation gives CASSPFGTSGRAAYNEQFF.

The table lists this clone with a count of one. As DNA, the CDR3 is TGTGCCAGCAGTGAATGGATTAGCGGGAGCACAGATACGCAGTATTTT. It is translated as CASSEWISGSTDTQYF. This chain joins TRBV25-1 and TRBJ2-3, with 7 nucleotides matching TRBD2. Trimming took 1 base from V and 0 from J; bases not matched to a gene: 4. Germline loops: CDR1 MGHDK, CDR2 SYGVNS. This CDR3 has 16 residues.

The CDR3 protein is CASSLGTGGATDTQYF. In nucleotides, the CDR3 is TGCGCCAGCAGCTTAGGGACAGGGGGCGCAACAGATACGCAGTATTTT. The chain recombines TRBV5-1 with TRBJ2-3; 12 bases match TRBD1. Trimming removed 2 bases from V and 3 bases from J; junction bases left unmatched: 4. Germline lookup yields CDR1 SGHRS and CDR2 YFSETQ. The CDR3 is made up of 16 amino acids.

The rearrangement links TRBV27 to TRBJ1-1; weak D call: TRBD1 (5 bases). The V end lost 5 bases, the J end lost 4 bases, and 14 bases lay between the germline ends. Germline CDR1 and CDR2: MNHEY and SMNVEV (reference sequence). The CDR3 has 14 residues. This CDR3 is CASSRGGRATEAFF. The CDR3 nucleotides are TGTGCCAGCAGTCGGGGCGGGAGGGCCACTGAAGCTTTCTTT.

This clone was counted only a few times. V gene TRBV6-6 combines with J gene TRBJ2-3; weak D call: TRBD1 (5 bases). CDR1 MNHNY and CDR2 SVGAGI come from the germline V gene (reference sequence). The CDR3 covers 14 residues. V lost 2 bases and J lost 4, with 10 bases in between. CDR3 DNA: TGTGCCAGCAGTTACAAACAGGTCCCAGATACGCAGTATTTT. This encodes CASSYKQVPDTQYF.